This T cell receptor beta chain originates from a study of T cell responses to AZD1222 COVID-19 vaccine. Findings of the study overall: An increase in Spike-specific TCR breadth and depth was observed after two AZD1222 doses.

Here immunoSEQ multiplex PCR was the method, and the copy in TCRdb shows in-frame clones only, minus some. Here the sample spans about 120,000 clones, approximately 90% being singletons. Trimming took 2 bases from V and 0 from J; bases not matched to a gene: 3. CDR1 is KGHSH, CDR2 LQKENI, per germline. CDR3 length equals 16 residues. As for this clone: Its specificity is not known.

Sequenced here: peripheral blood, sampled on day 0 of AZD1222 vaccination. The chain is built from TRBV18 and TRBJ1-3, with 8 bases lining up with TRBD1. This TCR derives from an adult in good health. The DNA of the CDR3 is TGTGCCAGCTCACCAGGACAGGGAAGCTCTGGAAACACCATATATTTT. Its translation is CASSPGQGSSGNTIYF.